Presented here are 14 T cell receptor beta chains from one specimen sequenced in a study of blood T cell repertoires in COVID-19. Sequenced by immunoSEQ multiplex PCR; TCRdb stores in-frame clones only, minus some. Here the sample spans approximately 260,000 clones, around 83% being singletons. The sequencing sample was made of PBMCs or T cells enriched from blood (not recorded which). These receptors were taken from a woman aged 45-60 years who had been exposed to COVID-19.

This sequence joins TRBV3-1 (or the pseudogene TRBV3-2) and TRBJ1-2, with D perhaps matching TRBD1 (5 bases). The CDR3 consists of 15 residues. V was pared by 1 base and J by 4 bases, with 13 bases between. Germline V CDR1 and CDR2: LGHDT, YNNKEL (reference sequence). The CDR3 here is CASSQGRGHPYGYTF. The CDR3 region has the DNA TGTGCCAGCAGCCAAGGAAGAGGACATCCCTATGGCTACACCTTC.

The V gene is TRBV24-1, the J gene TRBJ1-2; D not resolved. The CDR3 runs to 17 residues. CDR1 and CDR2 (germline): KGHDR, SFDVKD. The V end lost 4 bases, the J end lost 0 bases, and 17 bases lay between the germline ends. This CDR3 reads CATSDSTGKSANYGYTF. CDR3 in DNA: TGTGCCACCAGTGACTCCACGGGGAAGTCAGCTAACTATGGCTACACCTTC.

The V and J genes are TRBV3-1 (or the pseudogene TRBV3-2) and TRBJ1-2; 8 bases fit TRBD1. The CDR3 loop spans 15 amino acids. V lost 2 bases and J lost 8; bases outside the gene matches: 10. Germline CDR1 is LGHDT and CDR2 is YNNKEL (reference sequence). CDR3 sequence reads: CASSQSGWTGKGYTF. CDR3 coding DNA: TGTGCCAGCAGCCAAAGTGGTTGGACAGGGAAAGGCTACACCTTC.

This chain links TRBV7-2 with TRBJ2-1; D is unresolved. The CDR3 loop spans 14 amino acids. Per germline, CDR1 SGHTA and CDR2 FQGNSA. Trimming left V 0 bases short and J 6 bases short, with 9 bases between. This CDR3 reads CASSLAQTINEQFF. For the CDR3, the DNA is TGTGCCAGCAGCTTAGCGCAAACTATCAATGAGCAGTTCTTC. The full variable domain, completed using reference TRBV7-2 and TRBJ2-1, is GAGVSQSPSNKVTEKGKDVELRCDPISGHTALYWYRQSLGQGLEFLIYFQGNSAPDKSGLPSDRFSAERTGGSVSTLTIQRTQQEDSAVYLCASSLAQTINEQFFGPGTRLTVL.

The chain carries TRBV6-2 or TRBV6-3 and TRBJ1-1, with D unresolved. The germline V and J ends were trimmed by 6 bases and 5 bases, with 16 bases remaining between them. This CDR3 spans 14 amino acids. In germline, CDR1 is MNHEY, CDR2 SVGEGT. CDR3 sequence reads: CASSSNDGFTEAFF. CDR3 nucleotides: TGTGCCAGCAGCTCCAATGACGGGTTTACTGAAGCTTTCTTT.

The CDR3 protein is CASSLARSREQFF. The CDR3 nucleotides are TGTGCCAGCAGTTTAGCCAGGTCCCGTGAGCAGTTCTTC. This chain uses TRBV12-3 or TRBV12-4 with TRBJ2-1, with no clear D. V lost 0 bases and J 9 bases, leaving 9 bases between the germline ends. CDR3 size: 13 residues.

The V call is TRBV7-8, the J call TRBJ2-7; 7 positions match TRBD2. CDR3 length: 16 amino acids. The junction had 12 bases not matched to a gene; V was cut back by 5 bases and J by 2 bases. Germline V gene lookup returns CDR1 SGHVS and CDR2 FQNEAQ. The CDR3 DNA follows: TGTGCCAGCAGCCAAGTCTTTGCGGGGGATACCTACGAGCAGTACTTC. Its translation is CASSQVFAGDTYEQYF.

The chain recombines TRBV7-2 with TRBJ2-3; tentatively, D is TRBD2 (6 bases). This CDR3 region has 17 residues. V shed 5 bases and J shed 0 bases, with 18 bases lying between them. Germline V gives CDR1 SGHTA, CDR2 FQGNSA. CDR3 bases: TGTGCCAGCAGCGGTGGGGCGGGACCACCTAGCACAGATACGCAGTATTTT. It specifies CASSGGAGPPSTDTQYF.

This clone was seen just once. The chain couples TRBV27 to TRBJ2-3, with 10 bases identical to TRBD1. Germline assignment: CDR1 MNHEY and CDR2 SMNVEV (reference sequence). J gave up 1 base and V 2 bases, and 3 bases lay outside the gene matches. The CDR3 is 16 residues long. CDR3 DNA sequence: TGTGCCAGCAGTTTAGGGACAGGGGTCCGCACAGATACGCAGTATTTT. It is translated as CASSLGTGVRTDTQYF.

The chain is built from TRBV5-5 and TRBJ1-1; perhaps TRBD1 as D (6 bases). This CDR3 region has 16 residues. V was cut by 2 bases and J by 5 bases, with 19 bases left in between. The germline gives CDR1 SGHKS, CDR2 YYEKEE (reference sequence). The CDR3 DNA reads as TGTGCCAGCAGCTTTCGATACCAGGGGCCCACTACTGAAGCTTTCTTT. Translation gives CASSFRYQGPTTEAFF.

V gene TRBV12-5 combines with J gene TRBJ1-1; TRBD1 aligns across 8 bases. The ends lost 2 bases at V and 2 bases at J; junction bases unmatched: 10. Germline V CDR1 and CDR2: LGHNT, FRNRAP. This CDR3 comprises 17 residues. CDR3 sequence (DNA): TGTGCTAGTGGTTTGCGGCCAGGGGGCGCGTCCAACACTGAAGCTTTCTTT. Protein product: CASGLRPGGASNTEAFF. Full variable domain (rest looked up from reference TRBV12-5 and TRBJ1-1): DARVTQTPRHKVTEMGQEVTMRCQPILGHNTVFWYRQTMMQGLELLAYFRNRAPLDDSGMPKDRFSAEMPDATLATLKIQPSEPRDSAVYFCASGLRPGGASNTEAFFGQGTRLTVV.

The chain joins TRBV6-5 to TRBJ2-1; possible D gene TRBD2, 7 bases. Germline V gene data show CDR1 as MNHEY and CDR2 as SVGAGI. This CDR3 spans 15 amino acids. The V gene lost 6 bases and the J gene lost 7 bases, with 19 bases spanning the gap. Here the CDR3 reads CASRLDGAGANEQFF. The CDR3 DNA sequence: TGTGCCAGCAGACTCGACGGGGCGGGGGCAAATGAGCAGTTCTTC.

CDR3 sequence: CSVYSDGYTF. The CDR3 DNA reads as TGCAGCGTTTACAGTGATGGCTACACCTTC. The rearrangement joins TRBV29-1 to TRBJ1-2; no reliable D call. Trimming stripped 5 bases from V and 6 bases from J, with 7 bases between. Germline V gene sequence: CDR1 SQVTM, CDR2 ANQGSEA. There are 10 residues in the CDR3.

This chain links TRBV28 with TRBJ1-6; no definite D call. Germline assignment: CDR1 MDHEN and CDR2 SYDVKM. This CDR3 region has 14 residues. V lost 3 bases, J lost 9 bases, and 12 bases lay in between. The DNA of the CDR3 is TGTGCCAGCAGTTTGAACACTCCGGGTTCACCCCTCCACTTT. Its protein is CASSLNTPGSPLHF.